The source of this T cell receptor beta chain is a study of T cell responses to AZD1222 COVID-19 vaccine. Study-wide points: The donor cohort was predominantly white British with a female majority, and clonal diversity may have been underestimated. Regions 160-218 and 743-854 held dominance among vaccine-associated CD4 TCRs, which spanned spike. When two AZD1222 doses had been given, Spike-specific TCR breadth and depth rose.

This CDR3 region has 14 residues. Trimming removed 2 bases at V and 4 bases at J, with 11 bases between. The germline V gene encodes CDR1 MNHEY and CDR2 SMNVEV (reference sequence). This clone has just a few counts. No antigen is known for it. Assay used: immunoSEQ multiplex PCR; TCRdb lists only in-frame clones, some missing. The repertoire holds approximately 150,000 clones, with 90% to 95% as singletons. This material consisted of peripheral blood, taken on day 0 of AZD1222 vaccination. The chain recombines TRBV27 with TRBJ1-1; D is possibly TRBD1 (5 bases). The TCR sequence derives from an adult in good health. The CDR3 sequence: CASSLNGGGTEAFF. The DNA of the CDR3 is TGTGCCAGCAGTTTAAATGGGGGGGGCACTGAAGCTTTCTTT.